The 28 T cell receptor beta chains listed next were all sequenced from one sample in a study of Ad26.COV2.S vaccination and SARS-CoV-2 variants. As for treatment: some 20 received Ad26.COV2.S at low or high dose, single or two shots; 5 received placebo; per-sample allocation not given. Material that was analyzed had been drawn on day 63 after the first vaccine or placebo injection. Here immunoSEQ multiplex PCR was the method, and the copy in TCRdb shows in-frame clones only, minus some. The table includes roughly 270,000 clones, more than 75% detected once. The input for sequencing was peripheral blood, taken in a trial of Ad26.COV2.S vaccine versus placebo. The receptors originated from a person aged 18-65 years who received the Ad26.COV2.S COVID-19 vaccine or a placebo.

Written as DNA, the CDR3 is TGTGCCAGCACCCCGGCAGGGGTAAGGTCACCCGAGCAGTACTTC. Its translation: CASTPAGVRSPEQYF. The rearrangement links TRBV6-5 to TRBJ2-7; possible D gene TRBD1, 6 bases. Germline-derived CDR1 and CDR2 are MNHEY and SVGAGI. V was trimmed by 7 bases and J by 6 bases, leaving 22 bases between them. The CDR3 runs 15 residues.

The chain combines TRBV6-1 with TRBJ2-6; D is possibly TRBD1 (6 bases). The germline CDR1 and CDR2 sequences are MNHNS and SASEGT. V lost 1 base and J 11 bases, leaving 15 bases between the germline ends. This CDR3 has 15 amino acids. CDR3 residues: CASSEGGQTPHVLTF. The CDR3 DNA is TGTGCCAGCAGTGAAGGAGGACAGACCCCCCACGTCCTGACTTTC.

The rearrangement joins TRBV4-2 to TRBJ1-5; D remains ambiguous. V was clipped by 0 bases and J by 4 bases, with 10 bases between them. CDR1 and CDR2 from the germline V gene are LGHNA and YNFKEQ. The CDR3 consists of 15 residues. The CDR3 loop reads CASSQDGQPNQPQHF. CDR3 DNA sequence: TGTGCCAGCAGCCAAGATGGGCAGCCAAATCAGCCCCAGCATTTT.

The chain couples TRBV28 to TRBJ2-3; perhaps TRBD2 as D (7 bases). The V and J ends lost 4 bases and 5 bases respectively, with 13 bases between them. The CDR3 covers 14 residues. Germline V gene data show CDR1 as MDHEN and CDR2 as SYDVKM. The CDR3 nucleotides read TGTGCCAGCAGTTCTACAGGGAGGGGAGATACGCAGTATTTT. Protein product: CASSSTGRGDTQYF.

This CDR3 reads CASSEALQVATEAFF. For the CDR3, the DNA is TGTGCCAGCAGTGAAGCGCTTCAAGTGGCGACTGAAGCTTTCTTT. The gene calls are TRBV2 and TRBJ1-1; D not certain. V was cut by 0 bases and J by 5 bases, with 13 bases left in between. The germline gives CDR1 SNHLY, CDR2 FYNNEI. This CDR3 is built from 15 residues.

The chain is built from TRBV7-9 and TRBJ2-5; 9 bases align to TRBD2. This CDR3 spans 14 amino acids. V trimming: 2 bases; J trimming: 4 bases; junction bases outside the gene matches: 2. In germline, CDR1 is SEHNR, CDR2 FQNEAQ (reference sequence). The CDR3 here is CASSLTAGGETQYF. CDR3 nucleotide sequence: TGTGCCAGCAGCTTAACAGCGGGGGGAGAGACCCAGTACTTC.

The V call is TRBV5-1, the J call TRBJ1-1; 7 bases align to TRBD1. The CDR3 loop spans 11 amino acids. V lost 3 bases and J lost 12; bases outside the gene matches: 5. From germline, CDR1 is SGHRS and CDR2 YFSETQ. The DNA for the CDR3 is TGCGCCAGCAGCTCGACAGGGAATACTTTCTTT. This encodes CASSSTGNTFF.

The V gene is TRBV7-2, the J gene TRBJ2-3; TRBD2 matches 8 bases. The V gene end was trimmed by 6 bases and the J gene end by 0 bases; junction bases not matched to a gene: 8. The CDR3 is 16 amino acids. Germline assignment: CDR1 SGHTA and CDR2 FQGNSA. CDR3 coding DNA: TGTGCCAGCAGTCGACAACTAGCGGTTAGCACAGATACGCAGTATTTT. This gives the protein CASSRQLAVSTDTQYF.

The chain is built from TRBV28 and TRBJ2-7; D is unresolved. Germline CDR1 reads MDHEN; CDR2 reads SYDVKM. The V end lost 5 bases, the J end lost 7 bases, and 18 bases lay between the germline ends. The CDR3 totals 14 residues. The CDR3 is CASSPPMGSKEQYF. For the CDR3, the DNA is TGTGCCAGCAGTCCCCCAATGGGTTCTAAGGAGCAGTACTTC. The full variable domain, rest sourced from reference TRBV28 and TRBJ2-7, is DVKVTQSSRYLVKRTGEKVFLECVQDMDHENMFWYRQDPGLGLRLIYFSYDVKMKEKGDIPEGYSVSREKKERFSLILESASTNQTSMYLCASSPPMGSKEQYFGPGTRLTVT.

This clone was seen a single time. In DNA form, the CDR3 reads TGTGCCAGCAAGGTAGAGGACCTCTCCTACGAGCAGTACTTC. It is translated as CASKVEDLSYEQYF. The chain uses TRBV7-2 and TRBJ2-7; D uncertain. Germline CDR1 is SGHTA and CDR2 is FQGNSA. The CDR3 extends over 14 amino acids. With 7 bases removed from V and 0 bases from J, the gap between germline ends came to 13 bases.

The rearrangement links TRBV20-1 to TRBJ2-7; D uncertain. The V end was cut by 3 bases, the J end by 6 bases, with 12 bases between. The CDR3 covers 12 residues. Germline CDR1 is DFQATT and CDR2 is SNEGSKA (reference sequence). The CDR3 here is CSASMAHGEQYF. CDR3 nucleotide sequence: TGCAGTGCTAGTATGGCCCATGGCGAGCAGTACTTC.

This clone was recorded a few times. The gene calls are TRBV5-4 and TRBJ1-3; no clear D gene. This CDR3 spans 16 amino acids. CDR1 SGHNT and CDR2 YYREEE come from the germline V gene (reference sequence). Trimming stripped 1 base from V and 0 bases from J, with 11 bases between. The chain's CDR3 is CASSLYAARSGNTIYF. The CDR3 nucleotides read TGTGCCAGCAGCTTGTACGCTGCGCGCTCTGGAAACACCATATATTTT. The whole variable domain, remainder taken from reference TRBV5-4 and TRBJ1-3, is ETGVTQSPTHLIKTRGQQVTLRCSSQSGHNTVSWYQQALGQGPQFIFQYYREEENGRGNFPPRFSGLQFPNYSSELNVNALELDDSALYLCASSLYAARSGNTIYFGEGSWLTVV.

The CDR3 sequence is CAWRTQGEDGYTF. CDR3 nucleotides: TGTGCCTGGAGAACCCAGGGGGAGGATGGCTACACCTTC. V usage is TRBV30 and J usage is TRBJ1-2, with TRBD1 matching 7 bases. In germline, CDR1 is GTSNPN, CDR2 SVGIG (reference sequence). The V segment lost 3 bases and the J segment 6 bases; nucleotides outside the gene matches: 7. This CDR3 comprises 13 residues.

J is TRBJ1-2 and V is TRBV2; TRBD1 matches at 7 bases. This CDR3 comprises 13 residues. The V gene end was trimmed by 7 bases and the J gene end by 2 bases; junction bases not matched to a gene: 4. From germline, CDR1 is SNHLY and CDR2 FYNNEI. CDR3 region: CASIRGQNYGYTF. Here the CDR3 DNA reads TGTGCCAGCATCCGGGGACAGAACTATGGCTACACCTTC.

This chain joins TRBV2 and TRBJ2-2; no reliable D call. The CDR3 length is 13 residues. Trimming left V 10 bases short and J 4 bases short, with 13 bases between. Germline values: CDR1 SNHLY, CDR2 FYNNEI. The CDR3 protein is CATTERTTGELFF. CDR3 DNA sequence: TGTGCCACCACCGAGAGGACCACCGGGGAGCTGTTTTTT.

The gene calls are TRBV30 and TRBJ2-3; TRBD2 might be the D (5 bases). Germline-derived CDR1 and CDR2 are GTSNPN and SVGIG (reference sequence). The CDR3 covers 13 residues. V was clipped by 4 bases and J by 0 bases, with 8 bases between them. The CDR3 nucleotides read TGTGCCTGGACGAGCGGTAGCACAGATACGCAGTATTTT. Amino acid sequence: CAWTSGSTDTQYF.

The CDR3 loop is CASSLYGPRETQYF. CDR3 in DNA: TGCGCCAGCAGCTTGTATGGCCCAAGGGAGACCCAGTACTTC. This rearrangement joins TRBV5-1 to TRBJ2-5; unclear D gene. Trimming shortened V by 1 base and J by 5 bases, and 12 bases separated the two germline ends. Germline CDR1 is SGHRS and CDR2 is YFSETQ. The CDR3 runs 14 residues.

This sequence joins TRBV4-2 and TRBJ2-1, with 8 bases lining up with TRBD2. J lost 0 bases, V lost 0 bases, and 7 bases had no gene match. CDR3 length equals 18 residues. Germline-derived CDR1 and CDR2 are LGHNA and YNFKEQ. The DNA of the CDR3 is TGTGCCAGCAGCCAAGAGGGCAGCGGGGGCAGCTCCTACAATGAGCAGTTCTTC. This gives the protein CASSQEGSGGSSYNEQFF.

The CDR3 nucleotides read TGTGCCAGCAGCCAGGACAGGGGTCGGTACGAGCAGTACTTC. This encodes CASSQDRGRYEQYF. The genes are TRBV5-4 and TRBJ2-7; 9 nucleotides line up with TRBD1. The V gene end was trimmed by 4 bases and the J gene end by 4 bases; junction bases not matched to a gene: 6. This CDR3 has 14 amino acids. Per the germline V gene, CDR1 is SGHNT and CDR2 is YYREEE (reference sequence).

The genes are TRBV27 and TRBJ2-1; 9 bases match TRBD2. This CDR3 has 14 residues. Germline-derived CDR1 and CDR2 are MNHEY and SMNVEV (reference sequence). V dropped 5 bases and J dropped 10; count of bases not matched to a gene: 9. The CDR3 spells CASSPPGLASEQFF. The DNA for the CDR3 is TGTGCCAGCAGTCCACCGGGACTAGCTTCGGAGCAGTTCTTC.

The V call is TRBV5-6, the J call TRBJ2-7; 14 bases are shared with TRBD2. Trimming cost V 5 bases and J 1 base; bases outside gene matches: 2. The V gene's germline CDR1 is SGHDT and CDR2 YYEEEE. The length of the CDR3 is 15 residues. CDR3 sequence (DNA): TGTGCCAGCAGGGGACTAGCGGGAGTGTCCTACGAGCAGTACTTC. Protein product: CASRGLAGVSYEQYF.

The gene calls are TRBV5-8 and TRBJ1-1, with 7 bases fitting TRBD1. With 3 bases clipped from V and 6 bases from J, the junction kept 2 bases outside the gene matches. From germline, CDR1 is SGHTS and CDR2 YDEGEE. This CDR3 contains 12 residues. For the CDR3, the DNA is TGTGCCAGCAGCTGGGGACAGTCTGAAGCTTTCTTT. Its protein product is CASSWGQSEAFF.

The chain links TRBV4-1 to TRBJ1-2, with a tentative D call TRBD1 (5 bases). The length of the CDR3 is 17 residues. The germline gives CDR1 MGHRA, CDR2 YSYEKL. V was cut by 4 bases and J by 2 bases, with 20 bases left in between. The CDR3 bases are TGCGCCAGCAGCCTCTCAAGAGGGACCCCGGGGAACTATGGCTACACCTTC. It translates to CASSLSRGTPGNYGYTF.

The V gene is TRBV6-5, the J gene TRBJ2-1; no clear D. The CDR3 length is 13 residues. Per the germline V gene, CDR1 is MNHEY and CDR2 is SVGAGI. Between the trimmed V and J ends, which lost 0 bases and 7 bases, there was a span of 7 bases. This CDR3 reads CASSYSRTNEQFF. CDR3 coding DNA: TGTGCCAGCAGTTACTCAAGGACGAATGAGCAGTTCTTC.

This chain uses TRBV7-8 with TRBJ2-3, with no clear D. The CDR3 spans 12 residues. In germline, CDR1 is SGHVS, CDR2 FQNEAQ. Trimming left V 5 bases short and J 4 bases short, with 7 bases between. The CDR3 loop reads CASSPAADTQYF. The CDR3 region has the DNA TGTGCCAGCAGCCCAGCCGCAGATACGCAGTATTTT.

CDR3 nucleotides: TGTGCCAGCAGCACCGGGGGGAGAAAGTACACCGAGCAGTACTTC. Translating it yields CASSTGGRKYTEQYF. This chain uses TRBV9 with TRBJ2-7; 7 bases are shared with TRBD2. The junction had 13 bases not matched to a gene; V was cut back by 4 bases and J by 6 bases. Germline V gene lookup returns CDR1 SGDLS and CDR2 YYNGEE. This CDR3 spans 15 amino acids.

The CDR3 loop is CASSHGQGQGGYTF. The CDR3 nucleotides are TGTGCCAGCAGCCACGGACAGGGCCAGGGGGGCTACACCTTC. This sequence joins TRBV5-6 and TRBJ1-2; 8 nucleotides line up with TRBD1. The V gene end was trimmed by 4 bases and the J gene end by 8 bases; junction bases not matched to a gene: 10. Germline CDR1 and CDR2: SGHDT and YYEEEE. There are 14 residues in the CDR3.

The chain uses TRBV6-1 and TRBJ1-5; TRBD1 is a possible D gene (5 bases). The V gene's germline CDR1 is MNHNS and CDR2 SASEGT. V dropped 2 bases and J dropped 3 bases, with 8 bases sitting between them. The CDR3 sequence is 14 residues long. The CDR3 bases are TGTGCCAGCAGTGAATCAGGGCCCAATCAGCCCCAGCATTTT. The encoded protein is CASSESGPNQPQHF.